A selection of T cell receptor beta chains follows, all from one sample in a study of response to subunit inactivated influenza vaccine. Using its own MiXCR run on the RT-PCR reads, TCRdb lists one record per CDR3 protein. The repertoire holds hundreds of thousands of distinct CDR3 sequences, approximately 15% seen once, with 6% to 7% in the top ten. The sequenced sample was PBMCs from blood, obtained 14 to 15 days before vaccination. The receptors stem from a man over 45 who received an inactivated influenza vaccine. CDR3s include the opening cysteine and the closing phenylalanine or tryptophan.

V,J,CDR3
TRBV4-1,TRBJ2-1,CASSQDPGHNYNEQFF
TRBV7-2,TRBJ2-1,CASSSRRHEQFF
TRBV11-3,TRBJ1-1,CASSSHRGSTEAFF
TRBV20-1,TRBJ2-1,CSAQRGGRVDEQFF
TRBV9,TRBJ2-7,CASSVGRTAYEQYF
TRBV20-1,TRBJ2-3,CSAILSGVILAQYF
TRBV30,TRBJ2-7,CASDGAYEQYF
TRBV15,TRBJ2-1,CATSRVHPGSYNEQFF
TRBV5-1,TRBJ2-1,CASSLFGQGDIGDNEQFF
TRBV6-2/TRBV6-3,TRBJ2-1,CASSYPLFAVDTYNEQFF
TRBV7-9,TRBJ2-3,CASSVRLSNTDTQYF
TRBV28,TRBJ2-7,CASSFQGEGDEQYF
TRBV10-3,TRBJ2-1,CAISWDSSGGEQFF
TRBV20-1,TRBJ2-1,CSATLAGGPGEQFF
TRBV9,TRBJ2-4,CASSVGSIQYF
TRBV11-1,TRBJ2-7,CASSSLGQARLAVAYEQYF
TRBV5-1,TRBJ2-2,CASYRDSGRSGELFF
TRBV12-3/TRBV12-4,TRBJ2-1,CASSLRGVDNEQFF
TRBV5-1,TRBJ2-7,CASSLVSVPYEQYF
TRBV21-1,TRBJ2-7,CASSKLPRDRKLWEQYF
TRBV6-2/TRBV6-3,TRBJ1-5,CASGKTGYSNQPQHF
TRBV20-1,TRBJ1-4,CSAPRQGNNEKLFF
TRBV30,TRBJ2-7,CAWEYSFGDYEQYF
TRBV27,TRBJ2-1,CASSRTPLGLGSNEQFF
TRBV12-3/TRBV12-4,TRBJ1-5,CASNRDNQPQHF
TRBV20-1,TRBJ1-6,CQIATRQGRYNSPLHF
TRBV4-3,TRBJ2-1,CASSQDASRTLNEQFF
TRBV7-9,TRBJ2-7,CASSLESGFAYEQYF
TRBV12-3/TRBV12-4,TRBJ2-5,CASSLGALAGEQETQYF
TRBV9,TRBJ2-3,CASSVGHSTDTQYF
TRBV5-5,TRBJ2-7,CASSLYPGQGVYEQYF
TRBV6-2/TRBV6-3,TRBJ2-2,CASRWGQGNTGELFF
TRBV19,TRBJ2-1,CASSLPGPGNEQFF